The rows below give T cell receptor beta chains drawn from one sample of a study of blood T cell repertoires in COVID-19. Sequencing was performed with immunoSEQ multiplex PCR; in TCRdb, only in-frame clones are kept and a portion is missing. The table includes about 250,000 clones, more than 75% detected once. The sequencing sample was made of PBMCs or T cells enriched from blood (not recorded which). These receptors came from a middle-aged man who had recovered from COVID-19. Each CDR3 is given without its conserved first and last residue.

CDR3aa: AILKISPGTGNTIY
v_gene: TRBV5-1

CDR3aa: ASSPSGSGRRQGNYDYT
v_gene: TRBV18

CDR3aa: ASSLNMDWSSGNTIY
v_gene: TRBV7-9

CDR3aa: ASSPPGQGPPATQY
v_gene: TRBV7-3

CDR3aa: ASSLRTQRGQPQH
v_gene: TRBV27

CDR3aa: ASSLASRTDTQY
v_gene: TRBV5-4

CDR3aa: ASSLVPGGGETQY
v_gene: TRBV5-1

CDR3aa: ASRSTGGWETQY
v_gene: TRBV6-5

CDR3aa: ASSERTSGGPLNTQY
v_gene: TRBV7-2

CDR3aa: ASSPRQGTGELF
v_gene: TRBV11-3

CDR3aa: ASSPAGAGYGYT
v_gene: TRBV19

CDR3aa: AGRDSSNEKLF
v_gene: TRBV19

CDR3aa: ASSLRGVGYNEQF
v_gene: TRBV7-3

CDR3aa: ASSLSTSTDTQY
v_gene: TRBV6-5

CDR3aa: ASRQNLNTEAF
v_gene: TRBV6-4

CDR3aa: ASNKIKDSRVGELF
v_gene: TRBV3-1/TRBV3-2

CDR3aa: ASSPGQGTEKLF
v_gene: TRBV7-6

CDR3aa: ASTVSHYPQETQY
v_gene: TRBV19

CDR3aa: ASSFHRGLAASYEQY
v_gene: TRBV7-2

CDR3aa: ASSQGDQPQH
v_gene: TRBV3-1/TRBV3-2

CDR3aa: ASSSAGANTGELF
v_gene: TRBV28

CDR3aa: ASSDGGTLSGNTIY
v_gene: TRBV11-2

CDR3aa: ASSVDTATEAF
v_gene: TRBV9

CDR3aa: ASSPGSAGQTSGNTIY
v_gene: TRBV28

CDR3aa: ASSLFTGTGQGYT
v_gene: TRBV28

CDR3aa: ASSYPRDIGGNTIY
v_gene: TRBV6-2/TRBV6-3

CDR3aa: AWSVGGQDSPLH
v_gene: TRBV30

CDR3aa: ASTMGGHSNWMPQH
v_gene: TRBV19

CDR3aa: ASSPGGVLYNEQF
v_gene: TRBV27

CDR3aa: ASSADRGWEETQY
v_gene: TRBV2

CDR3aa: ASSAGTSGGITDTQY
v_gene: TRBV5-1

CDR3aa: AWSFRGQGNTEAF
v_gene: TRBV30

CDR3aa: ASSHGGGTGGITEAF
v_gene: TRBV5-4

CDR3aa: ASSARGGEKLF
v_gene: TRBV6-5

CDR3aa: ASSIRDSSYEQY
v_gene: TRBV5-5

CDR3aa: ASGSSGDTGELF
v_gene: TRBV5-1

CDR3aa: ASRQGYNSPLH
v_gene: TRBV2

CDR3aa: ASSSRNTEAF
v_gene: TRBV5-4

CDR3aa: ASCNRGNYGYT
v_gene: TRBV6-1

CDR3aa: ASSPRQGDNTEAF
v_gene: TRBV19

CDR3aa: ASRGRGEPSYEQY
v_gene: TRBV11-2